This T cell receptor (beta chain) is drawn from a study of cytomegalovirus exposure and HLA in healthy donors (dated by TCRdb to about 2017). Describing the broader study: An earlier analysis of around 600 of the donors reported 250 to 300 Gb of sequence data and 117 million unique TCR beta sequences from about 180 million T cells. An early release that covered approximately 600 HLA-typed donors contained about 300 gigabases of sequencing data and approximately 85 million unique TCR sequences. Of the roughly 400 genotyped donors, 81% were placed in the genetic ancestry cluster associated with self-reported Caucasian donors. The study aimed to test whether cataloging public T cell receptors could reveal signatures of past pathogen exposure. The study profiled the T cell repertoires of hundreds of subjects by immunosequencing and related them to cytomegalovirus serostatus. A separate validation cohort of about 110 different subjects was used in addition to the approximately 700-subject first cohort. High-throughput TCR immunosequencing, statistical association of individual TCRs with disease status, and machine learning were combined to predict cytomegalovirus infection status. In a later analysis, previously published TCR beta repertoires from several hundred donors were re-analyzed and high-resolution HLA genotyping was added so that TCR occurrence patterns could be studied. The later analysis used no new phenotypic data to find candidate immune exposures, relying instead on TCR beta sequences and their occurrence across donors. An earlier analysis of several hundred of the donors applied high-throughput TCR beta sequencing to assess whether each TCR beta V gene segment acted as functional or pseudogenic. Alongside the repertoire data, information on donor age, sex, ethnicity and CMV serostatus was compiled. A later genetic analysis used genome-wide SNP genotypes for about 60% of the roughly 700 donors, treating that subset as a discovery cohort. Every discovery cohort repertoire had been produced on one sequencing platform. HLA typing included class I and class II loci at four-digit resolution. Typing coverage varied by locus: about 620-630 donors for A, B, C, DRB1 and DQB1; around 560 for DQA1; nearly 610 for DPA1; roughly 450 for DPB1. A handful of DR-DQ haplotypes were treated as single units for association and clustering because of strong linkage in the cohort. Among about 390 genotyped donors of the cohort, an average of roughly 240,000 unique TCR beta nucleotide sequences were sequenced per donor, 15% to 20% of them non-productive. Study-wide conclusions, independent of this receptor: The authors suggested that the approach could potentially be extended to other disease states and immunological phenotypes. V-gene and J-gene trimming of TCR beta chains was associated with a missense DCLRE1C variant in a later genetic analysis, and the association was replicated in an independent cohort. A few of the identified cytomegalovirus-associated TCR beta chains were confirmed in vitro to be specific for cytomegalovirus antigens. In a later genetic analysis, fewer N-insertions in productive TCRs were reported among donors in an Asian-associated ancestry cluster than the roughly 700-donor mean. A total of 150 to 200 TCR beta chains were listed by the study as associated with cytomegalovirus. An earlier analysis of around 500 of the donors showed that most TCR beta V segments appeared in productive rearrangements either about 87% or about 30% of the time, which broadly matched IMGT annotations. Sequencing depth was assumed to be roughly uniform across donors in the presence/absence analyses, though that assumption may not hold. When HLA alleles, especially DR and DQ, strongly co-occurred, attributing TCR associations to individual alleles was difficult. Because HLA typing was missing for some donors at each locus, association tests included only the typed subset. In a later analysis, HLA-associated TCR beta chains were found to be more clonally expanded and to have lower generation probabilities than equally common non-associated chains. A further reported finding was that TCR beta sequences accurately predicted the HLA-A and HLA-B alleles for most subjects in the first cohort. Specific HLA alleles were associated with around 18,000 TCR beta sequences at a false discovery rate of 0.05 in a later analysis. Because the 87-base-pair reads could not distinguish some IMGT-functional V segments, including TRBV6-2 and TRBV6-3, those segments were excluded. According to a later analysis, TCR association rates differed among HLA loci, with DRB1 alleles showing the most associated TCRs and HLA-C alleles showing the fewest. Fewer than 20 rarely observed V segments, including chromosome 9 orphons, were excluded from the earlier analysis of some 590 of the donors because counts were too low. Cytomegalovirus status was reported to be diagnosed by the classifier with high specificity and sensitivity in both the original and validation cohorts. A later analysis found that most CMV-associated TCR beta chains appeared HLA-restricted, with HLA associations seemingly driven largely by CMV exposure. In this cohort, only TCR beta chains were sequenced, and detectable features were limited by the absence of alpha or paired-chain data. A cluster of highly shared sequence variants was judged likely to be a technical artifact of the sequencing pipeline. Immune exposure information for the cohort was limited to CMV serostatus. In a later analysis, several top co-occurrence clusters were reported to appear linked to parvovirus B19, influenza, CMV and Epstein-Barr virus. Across donors, most TCR sequences were observed very rarely, whereas some public TCRs were present in many individuals. Correlated functional status among segregating V segments might be attributable to linkage disequilibrium, but an unknown experimental factor could not be ruled out.

From the germline V gene, CDR1 is SGHNT and CDR2 is YENEEA. A distance of 7 bases separates the germline ends of V and J, which lose 2 bases and 2 bases respectively. Taken from cysteine to phenylalanine, the CDR3 has 13 residues. The CDR3 DNA has 39 bases and is translated from base 1. The library was generated by the immunoSEQ multiplex PCR assay. A mixture of 60 forward primers for TCR Vbeta segments and 13 reverse primers for TCR Jbeta segments was used in the multiplex PCR. Amplification of the CDR3 region of rearranged TCR beta genes was performed with a multiplex PCR assay on genomic DNA. On the Illumina HiSeq System, the amplified TCR beta libraries were sequenced as 87-base-pair reads. For the original study's pipeline: Across the 600 to 700 repertoires, a later analysis counted 78 million or so unique TCR beta chains, roughly 11 million of which were shared by at least two donors. A nearest-neighbor algorithm error-corrected the raw reads and collapsed the reads into unique sequences, merging closely related sequences to remove PCR and sequencing errors. V, D and J gene segments were assigned by aligning CDR3 sequences to IMGT reference sequences. For a sequence to be retained, a match of at least six nucleotides was required to both a V gene segment and a J gene segment. A rearrangement counted as productive if the CDR3 had no stop codons and remained in frame with V and J, and every other rearrangement counted as non-productive. CDR3 was defined by IMGT convention, running from the second conserved V-encoded cysteine to the conserved J-encoded phenylalanine. The earlier analysis of some 540 of the donors excluded any sequence lacking an unambiguous match to a single V gene segment. In an earlier analysis of roughly 500 of the donors, V segments were called functional above 56.7% productive rearrangements and were called segregating when the between-donor standard deviation exceeded 5%. To diagnose cytomegalovirus status from the catalog of TCR beta chain sequences, a statistical classification framework was built. V and J gene assignment, in a later analysis, came from comparing TCR nucleotide sequences with IMGT/GENE-DB human TR gene sequences. Using the TCRdist pipeline, a later analysis assigned CDR3 sequences along with most-parsimonious VDJ recombination scenarios. A later analysis defined each TCR beta chain by its CDR3 amino acid sequence plus V-gene family, and excluded reads lacking a unique V-gene family. A later analysis removed several hundred highly shared, low-generation-probability nucleotide sequences to deal with suspected cross-contamination and a sequencing artifact. For each public chain, a later analysis derived a clonal expansion index from normalized ranks of inferred template counts within each repertoire. In a later analysis, generation probabilities were computed using a VDJ recombination model fitted to out-of-frame rearrangements, and the results were checked against IGoR. Hypergeometric tests were used in a later analysis to score TCR-TCR, TCR-HLA and TCR-CMV co-occurrence, with a repertoire-size bias correction applied to the TCR pairs. False discovery rates were estimated in a later analysis by permuting HLA or CMV assignments 20 times. In a later analysis, co-occurring TCRs were grouped with DBSCAN, and TCRdist sequence similarity was added when clustering was performed within HLA-allele-positive subsets. For co-occurrence clustering, repertoires with fewer than 30,000 or more than 120,000 public chains were excluded, along with roughly five repertoires with anomalous nucleotide sharing. The source is immuneACCESS, and TCRdb retained only in-frame sequences with V and J called. Part of the clones is not carried over; for the studies checked, unresolved V genes explain less than half of this, and the remainder is unexplained. V and J calls and clone size are given by that table; D and trimming were obtained from the DNA. For this sample the table gives 140,000 to 150,000 clones, of which 75% were detected only once. In total, the top ten clones hold around 7% of the sample.

The cohort comprised fewer than 700 healthy bone marrow donors. At the time of sampling, all cohort members were nominally healthy, though unrecorded immune exposures were likely present. The donor was CMV seronegative and was included in the group of under 450 seronegative cohort members. A peripheral blood sample was provided by each donor, and peripheral blood mononuclear cells were used for TCR beta sequencing. Genomic DNA was extracted from the blood cell samples with the Qiagen DNeasy Blood Extraction Kit. This clone showed up just once. Its antigen specificity is not known. No qualities accompany the bases; no much larger clone lies one base away.

The sequence links TRBV11-3 to TRBJ2-7, with the D gene not clear enough to name. The TCR originated in a man aged 30 to 39 in good health and CMV-seronegative. The sample taken for sequencing was PBMCs. CDR3 region: CASSLNRAYEQYF. In nucleotide form, the sequence is TGTGCCAGCAGCTTAAACAGAGCCTACGAGCAGTACTTC.